These T cell receptor beta chains were read from a single sample in a study of lymphopenia after photon versus proton radiotherapy. Produced via immunoSEQ multiplex PCR; TCRdb's table is partial and in-frame only. The sample contains about 45,000 clones, roughly 85% of which appear only once. Here the sequenced sample was peripheral blood, taken from a patient treated with photon-based radiotherapy. The source is a man aged 35-49 years with gastric cancer. Each CDR3 is given with its conserved first and last residue. A D gene is named only where the DNA matches it firmly. Clone size is shown for a subset of rows, as once, few, many or a class of expanded clone.

J gene	V gene	clone size	D gene	CDR3 protein	CDR3 DNA
TRBJ1-1	TRBV4-3	-	-	CASRGGNTEAFF	TGCGCCAGCAGAGGAGGGAACACTGAAGCTTTCTTT
TRBJ2-1	TRBV9	-	-	CASSVQTGYNEQFF	TGTGCCAGCAGCGTTCAGACAGGCTACAATGAGCAGTTCTTC
TRBJ1-1	TRBV7-3	-	-	CASSSGTLGGNTEAFF	TGTGCCAGCAGCTCCGGGACTCTGGGTGGGAACACTGAAGCTTTCTTT
TRBJ2-1	TRBV6-5	-	-	CASSYSFFGGGEQFF	TGTGCCAGCAGTTACTCGTTTTTCGGGGGAGGTGAGCAGTTCTTC
TRBJ1-1	TRBV20-1	-	-	CSALQGTEAFF	TGCAGTGCCCTCCAGGGGACTGAAGCTTTCTTT
TRBJ1-6	TRBV9	-	TRBD1	CASSVGTGPRGSPLHF	TGTGCCAGCAGCGTGGGGACAGGCCCCAGAGGTTCACCCCTCCACTTT
TRBJ2-1	TRBV2	-	-	CASSVGQTNEQFF	TGTGCCAGCAGTGTTGGCCAGACTAATGAGCAGTTCTTC
TRBJ2-3	TRBV4-1	-	-	CASSQWVTTDTQYF	TGCGCCAGCAGCCAATGGGTAACGACAGATACGCAGTATTTT
TRBJ2-5	TRBV6-4	once	TRBD2	CASSEEAGGQETQYF	TGTGCCAGCAGTGAAGAGGCGGGGGGTCAAGAGACCCAGTACTTC
TRBJ2-4	TRBV27	-	-	CASSRSGPALAKNIQYF	TGTGCCAGCAGTCGCTCCGGACCGGCCCTAGCCAAAAACATTCAGTACTTC
TRBJ2-5	TRBV11-3	-	-	CASSLVQAETQYF	TGTGCCAGCAGCTTAGTACAGGCAGAGACCCAGTACTTC
TRBJ1-1	TRBV5-1	-	-	CASSLPPDSATNTEAFF	TGCGCCAGCAGCTTGCCTCCGGACAGCGCCACGAACACTGAAGCTTTCTTT
TRBJ2-2	TRBV7-9	-	-	CASSRGAGANTGELFF	TGTGCCAGCAGCCGAGGGGCAGGGGCGAACACCGGGGAGCTGTTTTTT
TRBJ1-1	TRBV5-1	once	TRBD1	CASSLREDRGTEAFF	TGCGCCAGCAGCTTGCGCGAGGACAGGGGGACTGAAGCTTTCTTT